Listed here are 15 T cell receptor beta chains from one sample, sequenced in a study of blood T cell repertoires in COVID-19. Using immunoSEQ multiplex PCR, the repertoire was profiled, and TCRdb retains in-frame clones only, with some absent. The data contain about 350,000 clones, around nine tenths of them singletons. Sequences were obtained from peripheral blood. Source of these receptors: a woman aged 60 to 75 with COVID-19, enrolled during active disease.

The chain is built from TRBV3-1 (or the pseudogene TRBV3-2) and TRBJ2-7; 7 bases line up with TRBD1. Germline assignment: CDR1 LGHDT and CDR2 YNNKEL (reference sequence). The CDR3 is 16 residues long. The V gene end was trimmed by 1 base and the J gene end by 3 bases; junction bases not matched to a gene: 9. In DNA, the CDR3 is TGTGCCAGCAGCCAAGTGAACAGGGGCCCTCACTACGAGCAGTACTTC. It codes for CASSQVNRGPHYEQYF.

Worth noting for this clone: Other nucleotide sequences from this sample produce the same CDR3. The J gene is TRBJ1-2, the V gene TRBV4-1; tentatively, D is TRBD1 (5 bases). The CDR3 is made up of 14 amino acids. The ends were cut back, 0 bases at V and 8 bases at J, with 13 bases in the middle. CDR1 and CDR2 from the germline V gene are MGHRA and YSYEKL. The CDR3 DNA reads as TGCGCCAGCAGCCAAGAGGGAAGGGGAGGAGGCTACACCTTC. Amino acids: CASSQEGRGGGYTF.

This clone was seen once. The rearrangement links TRBV5-1 to TRBJ1-2; 8 bases are shared with TRBD1. The V gene's germline CDR1 is SGHRS and CDR2 YFSETQ. The ends lost 4 bases at V and 2 bases at J; junction bases unmatched: 7. This CDR3 has 15 amino acids. In DNA, the CDR3 is TGCGCCAGCAGCCTGGGACAGGAACCAAACTATGGCTACACCTTC. Amino acids: CASSLGQEPNYGYTF. The variable domain in full, completed from reference TRBV5-1 and TRBJ1-2, reads KAGVTQTPRYLIKTRGQQVTLSCSPISGHRSVSWYQQTPGQGLQFLFEYFSETQRNKGNFPGRFSGRQFSNSRSEMNVSTLELGDSALYLCASSLGQEPNYGYTFGSGTRLTVV.

This sequence joins TRBV19 and TRBJ2-7, with 9 bases fitting TRBD1. Germline trimming cut 7 bases from V and 7 bases from J; bases unmatched to any gene: 14. CDR1 and CDR2 (germline): LNHDA, SQIVND (reference sequence). This CDR3 has 15 amino acids. CDR3 sequence reads: CASTGEGTGTTEQYF. CDR3 nucleotides: TGTGCCAGTACGGGGGAGGGGACAGGGACTACTGAGCAGTACTTC.

V and J are TRBV7-6 and TRBJ2-3; tentative D call: TRBD1 (6 bases). The germline V and J ends were trimmed by 5 bases and 6 bases, with 21 bases remaining between them. Germline values: CDR1 SGHVS, CDR2 FNYEAQ. The CDR3 is 16 amino acids. The CDR3 DNA sequence: TGTGCCAGCAGCCGCAGTACAGGGCCTCAGACTGATACGCAGTATTTT. Protein sequence: CASSRSTGPQTDTQYF.

This chain links TRBV2 with TRBJ1-2, with TRBD1 identical over 7 bases. Unmatched junction bases numbered 10, after V lost 6 bases and J lost 3 bases. This CDR3 has 15 residues. The germline V gene has CDR1 SNHLY and CDR2 FYNNEI. The CDR3 reads CASSPNTGAHYGYTF. The CDR3 DNA follows: TGTGCCAGCAGCCCAAATACAGGGGCCCACTATGGCTACACCTTC.

The chain employs TRBV6-5 and TRBJ1-1; D is uncertain. This CDR3 has 13 residues. Trimming stripped 5 bases from V and 4 bases from J, with 11 bases between. Germline loops: CDR1 MNHEY, CDR2 SVGAGI. The CDR3, as DNA: TGTGCCAGCAGTATGACAACAGCCACTGAAGCTTTCTTT. Protein product: CASSMTTATEAFF.

This chain links TRBV13 with TRBJ2-5; 7 nucleotides match TRBD1. CDR3 length: 15 residues. CDR1 is PRHDT and CDR2 is FYEKMQ in the germline V gene (reference sequence). J gave up 4 bases and V 5 bases, and 10 bases lay outside the gene matches. CDR3 bases: TGTGCCAGCAGCCATAGACAGGGTAAAACAGAGACCCAGTACTTC. Translated: CASSHRQGKTETQYF. The variable domain in full, completed from reference TRBV13 and TRBJ2-5, reads AAGVIQSPRHLIKEKRETATLKCYPIPRHDTVYWYQQGPGQDPQFLISFYEKMQSDKGSIPDRFSAQQFSDYHSELNMSSLELGDSALYFCASSHRQGKTETQYFGPGTRLLVL.

This clone was picked up one time. This rearrangement joins TRBV10-2 to TRBJ1-6; no clear D. The V and J ends lost 9 bases and 8 bases respectively, with 26 bases between them. Germline V gene sequence: CDR1 WSHSY, CDR2 SAAADI. The CDR3 consists of 17 residues. CDR3 residues: CASRLRENSGRYSPLHF. The CDR3 bases are TGCGCCAGTCGATTAAGGGAGAACTCAGGACGTTATTCACCCCTCCACTTT.

The chain recombines TRBV7-6 with TRBJ1-2; D might be TRBD1 (5 bases). CDR3 length equals 14 residues. Trimming cost V 1 base and J 11 bases, with 17 bases left between them. Germline CDR1 SGHVS, CDR2 FNYEAQ. The CDR3 sequence is CASSLGGGSYLYTF. CDR3 in DNA: TGTGCCAGCAGCTTAGGTGGGGGGAGTTACTTGTACACCTTC.

This chain uses TRBV19 with TRBJ2-7; D perhaps matches TRBD1 (5 bases). In germline, CDR1 is LNHDA, CDR2 SQIVND (reference sequence). This CDR3 spans 14 amino acids. Deletions cut 2 bases from V and 0 bases from J, with 8 bases between. For the CDR3, the DNA is TGTGCCAGTAGTATAAGGACATCCTCCTACGAGCAGTACTTC. Residues: CASSIRTSSYEQYF.

V is TRBV11-2 and J is TRBJ1-2; 10 bases fit TRBD1. The germline V gene has CDR1 SGHAT and CDR2 FQNNGV. CDR3 length: 17 residues. V lost 0 bases to trimming and J lost 8 bases; unmatched junction nucleotides: 12. In DNA form, the CDR3 reads TGTGCCAGCAGCTTAGATCAGGGACAGGGGCTTCGGCGGGGCTACACCTTC. Translated: CASSLDQGQGLRRGYTF.

The genes are TRBV7-9 and TRBJ1-1, with D uncertain. The ends were cut back, 5 bases at V and 7 bases at J, with 17 bases in the middle. This CDR3 contains 14 residues. Germline V gene lookup returns CDR1 SEHNR and CDR2 FQNEAQ (reference sequence). CDR3 amino acids: CASSRSFEEDEAFF. CDR3 in DNA: TGTGCCAGCAGCCGATCTTTCGAGGAGGATGAAGCTTTCTTT.

V usage is TRBV27 and J usage is TRBJ1-1; D gene ambiguous. CDR1 MNHEY and CDR2 SMNVEV come from the germline V gene (reference sequence). Trimming stripped 5 bases from V and 6 bases from J, with 16 bases between. The CDR3 is made up of 14 amino acids. The CDR3 DNA reads as TGTGCCAGCAGTAAAGGAGGGCGGTTGGCTGAAGCTTTCTTT. Amino acid sequence: CASSKGGRLAEAFF.

The chain recombines TRBV29-1 with TRBJ2-2; no reliable D call. CDR3 size: 13 residues. Germline assignment: CDR1 SQVTM and CDR2 ANQGSEA. Trimming removed 2 bases at V and 1 base at J, with 5 bases between. CDR3 residues: CSVEPWNTGELFF. The CDR3 DNA reads TGCAGCGTTGAACCGTGGAACACCGGGGAGCTGTTTTTT.